The 21 T cell receptor beta chains below were found in one sample sequenced in a study of blood T cell repertoires in COVID-19. Libraries were prepared by immunoSEQ multiplex PCR; TCRdb keeps only in-frame clonotypes and omits some of them. The data contain roughly 220,000 clones, 84% of them singletons. Sequencing was carried out using PBMCs or T cells enriched from blood (not recorded which). The receptor source for this set is a woman aged 40 to 55 who had recovered from COVID-19.

J is TRBJ2-5 and V is TRBV3-1 (or the pseudogene TRBV3-2), with D possibly matching TRBD1 (5 bases). The germline V gene has CDR1 LGHDT and CDR2 YNNKEL (reference sequence). Between the trimmed V and J ends, which lost 2 bases and 4 bases, there was a span of 14 bases. The CDR3 is made up of 15 amino acids. DNA for the CDR3: TGTGCCAGCAGCCAATTCAAGGGGAAGCTAGAGACCCAGTACTTC. It translates to CASSQFKGKLETQYF.

J is TRBJ1-5 and V is TRBV28, with D unresolved. V gave up 3 bases and J gave up 3 bases, with 9 bases separating them. This CDR3 comprises 14 residues. Germline CDR1 is MDHEN and CDR2 is SYDVKM. CDR3 loop: CASSLRFDNQPQHF. CDR3 nucleotide sequence: TGTGCCAGCAGTTTGAGGTTCGACAATCAGCCCCAGCATTTT.

This chain links TRBV29-1 with TRBJ2-7; the match to TRBD2 covers 7 bases. Germline lookup yields CDR1 SQVTM and CDR2 ANQGSEA. This CDR3 comprises 13 residues. Trimming cost V 1 base and J 4 bases; bases outside gene matches: 4. For the CDR3, the DNA is TGCAGCGTTGAAGGTGCGGGGGAATACGAGCAGTACTTC. The encoded protein is CSVEGAGEYEQYF.

The chain is built from TRBV28 and TRBJ2-1; perhaps TRBD2 as D (7 bases). The CDR3 consists of 14 residues. Trimming removed 7 bases from V and 7 bases from J, with 17 bases in between. Germline loops: CDR1 MDHEN, CDR2 SYDVKM. The CDR3 reads CASKLGGARNEQFF. The CDR3, as DNA: TGTGCCAGCAAATTGGGGGGGGCTCGAAATGAGCAGTTCTTC.

The rearrangement links TRBV7-8 to TRBJ1-2; 9 bases line up with TRBD1. The CDR3 consists of 13 residues. V lost 1 base to trimming and J lost 7 bases; unmatched junction nucleotides: 1. Germline CDR1 reads SGHVS; CDR2 reads FQNEAQ. This chain's CDR3 is CASSLGTGVGYTF. The CDR3 DNA is TGTGCCAGCAGCTTAGGGACAGGGGTTGGCTACACCTTC.

V gene TRBV27 combines with J gene TRBJ1-4; tentatively, D is TRBD1 (6 bases). This CDR3 is 14 amino acids long. V was shortened by 3 bases and J by 8 bases, with 13 bases between the two germline ends. The V gene's germline CDR1 is MNHEY and CDR2 SMNVEV (reference sequence). The chain's CDR3 is CASSFHREGEKLFF. The CDR3 DNA reads as TGTGCCAGCAGTTTTCACAGGGAAGGGGAAAAACTGTTTTTT. Supplemented by reference TRBV27 and TRBJ1-4, the full variable domain reads EAQVTQNPRYLITVTGKKLTVTCSQNMNHEYMSWYRQDPGLGLRQIYYSMNVEVTDKGDVPEGYKVSRKEKRNFPLILESPSPNQTSLYFCASSFHREGEKLFFGSGTQLSVL.

This chain connects TRBV4-3 to TRBJ1-1; TRBD1 matches at 8 bases. The V gene's germline CDR1 is LGHNA and CDR2 YSLEER. With 1 base clipped from V and 7 bases from J, the junction kept 5 bases outside the gene matches. This CDR3 comprises 14 residues. CDR3 DNA sequence: TGCGCCAGCAGCCAAGGGTCAGGGGGCTTTGAAGCTTTCTTT. This translates into CASSQGSGGFEAFF.

The chain joins TRBV3-1 (or the pseudogene TRBV3-2) to TRBJ2-5; D possibly corresponds to TRBD2 (5 bases). CDR1 and CDR2 from the germline V gene are LGHDT and YNNKEL (reference sequence). The CDR3 totals 13 residues. Trimming left V 0 bases short and J 12 bases short, with 14 bases between. CDR3: CASSQDLRVKEYF. The CDR3 nucleotides are TGTGCCAGCAGCCAAGATCTGCGGGTAAAAGAGTACTTC.

CDR3 nucleotides: TGTGCCAGCAGTGAAAAACTAGCGGGAGGGCTCGTATCCTACAATGAGCAGTTCTTC. The encoded protein is CASSEKLAGGLVSYNEQFF. The chain employs TRBV2 and TRBJ2-1, with 13 nucleotides matching TRBD2. Trimming at V came to 2 bases and at J to 1 base, leaving 8 bases not matched to a gene. Germline CDR1 SNHLY, CDR2 FYNNEI. The CDR3 runs 19 residues. The variable domain in full, with the rest retrieved from reference TRBV2 and TRBJ2-1, is EPEVTQTPSHQVTQMGQEVILRCVPISNHLYFYWYRQILGQKVEFLVSFYNNEISEKSEIFDDQFSVERPDGSNFTLKIRSTKLEDSAMYFCASSEKLAGGLVSYNEQFFGPGTRLTVL.

The rearrangement uses TRBV27 and TRBJ2-3, with a tentative D call TRBD2 (5 bases). Germline V gene sequence: CDR1 MNHEY, CDR2 SMNVEV (reference sequence). The CDR3 runs 14 residues. The ends were cut back, 5 bases at V and 10 bases at J, with 19 bases in the middle. The CDR3 loop reads CASSHSGTKIPQYF. In DNA form, the CDR3 reads TGTGCCAGCAGTCACAGCGGAACTAAAATTCCGCAGTATTTT.

This clone was recorded many times. V is TRBV30 and J is TRBJ1-1; no clear D gene. Trimming pared 0 bases from V and 0 bases from J, leaving 8 bases between. CDR1 is GTSNPN, CDR2 SVGIG, per germline (reference sequence). This CDR3 comprises 14 residues. Here the CDR3 DNA reads TGTGCCTGGAGTGTACTGTCCTTGAACACTGAAGCTTTCTTT. The encoded protein is CAWSVLSLNTEAFF.

This clone was observed a few times. The chain couples TRBV18 to TRBJ1-2; possibly TRBD1 for D (6 bases). V was pared by 3 bases and J by 10 bases, with 21 bases between. The CDR3 loop spans 15 amino acids. Germline values: CDR1 KGHSH, CDR2 LQKENI. This CDR3 is CASSPQKQGIGNYTF. CDR3 sequence (DNA): TGTGCCAGCTCACCGCAAAAACAGGGAATCGGGAACTACACCTTC.

V is TRBV28 and J is TRBJ2-6; D perhaps matches TRBD1 (5 bases). V was cut by 3 bases and J by 2 bases, with 11 bases left in between. CDR3 length: 16 amino acids. Germline V gene sequence: CDR1 MDHEN, CDR2 SYDVKM. CDR3 protein: CASSFGSRAGANVLTF. The CDR3 DNA follows: TGTGCCAGCAGTTTTGGGTCCAGGGCTGGGGCCAACGTCCTGACTTTC.

The chain has TRBV14 and TRBJ2-2; 14 bases agree with TRBD2. In germline, CDR1 is SGHDN, CDR2 FVKESK. This CDR3 is 18 amino acids long. V lost 1 base to trimming and J lost 5 bases; unmatched junction nucleotides: 6. This chain's CDR3 is CASSQAGTSGRMTGELFF. CDR3 DNA: TGTGCCAGCAGCCAAGCAGGGACTAGCGGGAGAATGACCGGGGAGCTGTTTTTT.

The gene calls are TRBV2 and TRBJ1-5; D is possibly TRBD1 (5 bases). The CDR3 extends over 14 amino acids. The germline gives CDR1 SNHLY, CDR2 FYNNEI. Between the trimmed V and J ends, which lost 5 bases and 6 bases, there was a span of 14 bases. CDR3 DNA sequence: TGTGCCAGCAGTACGCAGGGTTTCGGTCAGCCCCAGCATTTT. Its protein is CASSTQGFGQPQHF.

This clone was seen a handful of times. The J gene is TRBJ2-1, the V gene TRBV4-3; 9 bases map to TRBD1. V was pared by 0 bases and J by 4 bases, with 1 base of the junction left unmatched. Germline CDR1 and CDR2: LGHNA and YSLEER. The CDR3 has 15 amino acids. The CDR3 DNA reads TGCGCCAGCAGCCAAGATGGACAGGGGTACAATGAGCAGTTCTTC. Its protein product is CASSQDGQGYNEQFF.

This chain joins TRBV3-1 (or the pseudogene TRBV3-2) and TRBJ2-5, with unresolved D. The CDR3 runs 14 residues. Germline V gives CDR1 LGHDT, CDR2 YNNKEL (reference sequence). The ends were cut back, 2 bases at V and 2 bases at J, with 9 bases in the middle. CDR3 amino acids: CASSQMVSQETQYF. The CDR3 nucleotides read TGTGCCAGCAGCCAAATGGTCAGTCAAGAGACCCAGTACTTC.

This chain connects TRBV28 to TRBJ2-7, with a possible D match to TRBD1 (6 bases). This CDR3 has 13 residues. Germline CDR1 is MDHEN and CDR2 is SYDVKM. V lost 3 bases and J 4 bases, leaving 10 bases between the germline ends. The CDR3 DNA follows: TGTGCCAGCAGTTTTCAGGGGTTATACGAGCAGTACTTC. This encodes CASSFQGLYEQYF.

This sequence joins TRBV28 and TRBJ2-7; tentatively, D is TRBD1 (6 bases). Trimming cost V 6 bases and J 6 bases, with 18 bases left between them. The CDR3 totals 14 residues. In germline, CDR1 is MDHEN, CDR2 SYDVKM. CDR3: CASRPDPGQFEQYF. The CDR3 nucleotides are TGTGCCAGCAGGCCGGACCCCGGACAGTTCGAGCAGTACTTC.

V gene TRBV27 combines with J gene TRBJ2-1; TRBD1 matches 9 bases. CDR1 is MNHEY and CDR2 is SMNVEV in the germline V gene (reference sequence). The length of the CDR3 is 15 residues. After removal of 4 bases from V and 6 bases from J, the junction contained 7 bases not matched to a gene. The DNA of the CDR3 is TGTGCCAGCAGTTCCCTGACAGGGGGGGTCAATGAGCAGTTCTTC. Its translation is CASSSLTGGVNEQFF.

This clone appeared a single time. The chain recombines TRBV6-5 with TRBJ2-3; possible D gene TRBD1, 6 bases. From germline, CDR1 is MNHEY and CDR2 SVGAGI. The CDR3 sequence is 15 residues long. Trimming took 5 bases from V and 0 from J, leaving 12 bases between them. The CDR3 sequence is CASSPGHLSTDTQYF. The CDR3 region has the DNA TGTGCCAGCAGTCCGGGACACTTAAGCACAGATACGCAGTATTTT.